This TCR beta chain was obtained from a study of OX40 agonist ivuxolimab in advanced cancers. Turning to the study itself: Dose-escalation patients' cancers were hepatocellular carcinoma, melanoma, renal cell or head and neck cancer. With a range of about 23 to 90, age averaged approximately 60 years, and 75% to 90% were male. Study-level points and caveats: Part of the nonresponder group also had normalized T-cell clonal expansion that was low.

This CDR3 comprises 15 residues. The V gene lost 6 bases and the J gene lost 2 bases, with 16 bases spanning the gap. Germline values: CDR1 SNHLY, CDR2 FYNNEI. Systemic immunosuppression or autoimmune disease history was grounds to exclude patients. The protocol was immunoSEQ multiplex PCR, while the TCRdb copy is restricted to in-frame clones and leaves out a portion. The repertoire consists of around 76,000 clones, with 89% occurring once and the leading ten covering 9% to 10%. Points on this clone: What it recognizes is unknown.

The chain is built from TRBV2 and TRBJ2-5; D might be TRBD2 (5 bases). Sample: CD4+ or CD8+ T cells sorted from blood, taken in a trial of the OX40 agonist ivuxolimab. This receptor was taken from an adult with an advanced solid tumor such as melanoma, head and neck, liver or kidney cancer. The CDR3 region is CASRLPSRVQETQYF. The CDR3 nucleotides are TGTGCCAGCAGATTGCCCTCGCGGGTACAAGAGACCCAGTACTTC.